The sequence of this T cell receptor beta chain was determined in a study of T cells in localized non-small cell lung cancer. General study results and limits: A median roughly 50 of the top 100 tumor clones appeared in adjacent lung. Heterogeneity cannot be ruled out, as sequencing used one tumor region only.

Sequencing was performed with immunoSEQ multiplex PCR; in TCRdb, only in-frame clones are kept and a portion is missing. The profile covers tens of thousands of clones, with 81% appearing a single time and just over 4.5% taken by the ten largest. Worth noting for this clone: The antigen is undetermined.

V was cut by 7 bases and J by 4 bases, with 14 bases left in between. Per the germline V gene, CDR1 is MNHEY and CDR2 is SVGAGI. The length of the CDR3 is 14 residues. The origin of this receptor is a man between 35 and 75 years old with stage II lung adenocarcinoma. The chain recombines TRBV6-5 with TRBJ1-5, with a tentative D call TRBD1 (5 bases). Sample: PBMCs, taken before any cancer treatment. As DNA, the CDR3 is TGTGCCAGCAAACAGGCAACCTCTAATCAGCCCCAGCATTTT. Encoded protein: CASKQATSNQPQHF.